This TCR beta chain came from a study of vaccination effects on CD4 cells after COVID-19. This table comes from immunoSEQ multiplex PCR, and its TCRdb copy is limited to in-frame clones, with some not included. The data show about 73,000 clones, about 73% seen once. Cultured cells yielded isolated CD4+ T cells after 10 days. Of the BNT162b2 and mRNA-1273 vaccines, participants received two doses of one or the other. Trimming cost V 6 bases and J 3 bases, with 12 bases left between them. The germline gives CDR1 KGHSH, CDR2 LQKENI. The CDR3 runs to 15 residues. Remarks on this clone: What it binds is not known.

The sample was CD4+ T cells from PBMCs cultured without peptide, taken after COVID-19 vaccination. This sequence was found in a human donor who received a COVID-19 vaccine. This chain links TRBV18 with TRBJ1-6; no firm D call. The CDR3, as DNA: TGTGCCAGCTCGACGGACGGTTACTATAATTCACCCCTCCACTTT. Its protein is CASSTDGYYNSPLHF.